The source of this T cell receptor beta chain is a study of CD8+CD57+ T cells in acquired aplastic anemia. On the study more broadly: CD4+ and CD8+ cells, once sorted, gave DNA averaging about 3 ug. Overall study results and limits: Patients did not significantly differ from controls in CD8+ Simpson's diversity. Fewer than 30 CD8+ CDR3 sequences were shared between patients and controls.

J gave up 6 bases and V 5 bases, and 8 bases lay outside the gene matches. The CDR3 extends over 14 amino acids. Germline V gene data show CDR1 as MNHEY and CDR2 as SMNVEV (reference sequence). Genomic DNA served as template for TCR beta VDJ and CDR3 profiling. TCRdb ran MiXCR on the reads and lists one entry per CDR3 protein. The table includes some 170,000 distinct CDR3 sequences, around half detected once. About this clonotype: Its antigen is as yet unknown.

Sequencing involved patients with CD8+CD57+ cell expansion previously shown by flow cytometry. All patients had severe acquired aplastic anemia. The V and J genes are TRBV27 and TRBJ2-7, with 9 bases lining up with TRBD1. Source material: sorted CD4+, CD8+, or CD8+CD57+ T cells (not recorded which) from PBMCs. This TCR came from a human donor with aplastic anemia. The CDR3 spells CASSPRTGEAEQYF. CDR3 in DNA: TGTGCCAGCAGTCCTAGGACAGGGGAGGCCGAGCAGTACTTC.